Listed below are T cell receptor beta chains from one sample, sequenced in a study of blood T cell repertoires in COVID-19. TCRdb's table, derived via immunoSEQ multiplex PCR, lists solely in-frame clones and lacks some. Of around 100,000 clones in the sample, roughly 89% are singletons; the top ten hold more than 15%. The specimen was peripheral blood. These receptors were obtained from an elderly woman in a cohort sampled during active COVID-19. CDR3s include the opening cysteine and the closing phenylalanine or tryptophan. Fields, in order: V gene, clone size, D gene, J gene, CDR3 DNA, CDR3 protein. A D gene is named only where the DNA matches it firmly. Expanded clones are given a class, and other clones once, few, many or no size at all.

>TRBV29-1|-|-|TRBJ1-1
TGCAGCGTTGAGGACCCCCCAGGGAAAGCTTTCTTT
CSVEDPPGKAFF
>TRBV28|-|TRBD1|TRBJ1-5
TGTGCCAGCAGTCCTTCGACAGGGCAGGAGAATCAGCCCCAGCATTTT
CASSPSTGQENQPQHF
>TRBV21-1|once|-|TRBJ2-3
TGTGCCAGCACCCCAGCGGGGACCACAGATACGCAGTATTTT
CASTPAGTTDTQYF
>TRBV6-1|-|-|TRBJ1-2
TGTGCCAGCAGTGACAGGGCGGATGGCTACACCTTC
CASSDRADGYTF
>TRBV6-1|-|TRBD1|TRBJ2-7
TGTGCCAGCAGTTCAGGACAGGGGCAACTAGGCGAGCAGTACTTC
CASSSGQGQLGEQYF
>TRBV7-4|-|-|TRBJ2-2
TGTGCCAGCAGCTTAGCGCGGAAGATCACCGGGGAGCTGTTTTTT
CASSLARKITGELFF
>TRBV5-1|-|-|TRBJ1-4
TGCGCCAGCAGCACTCAACAGGCAACTAATGAAAAACTGTTTTTT
CASSTQQATNEKLFF
>TRBV6-1|-|-|TRBJ2-7
TGTGCCAGCAGTGAACGAGAAGACGAGCAGTACTTC
CASSEREDEQYF
>TRBV7-2|-|TRBD1|TRBJ2-5
TGTGCCAGCAGCTTCCAGACAGGGGTCGAGAGTACCCAGTACTTC
CASSFQTGVESTQYF
>TRBV3-1/TRBV3-2|-|TRBD2|TRBJ2-1
TGTGCCAGCAGCCCTAGCGGGGGACCCTACAATGAGCAGTTCTTC
CASSPSGGPYNEQFF
>TRBV6-2/TRBV6-3|-|-|TRBJ1-2
TGTGCCAGCAGCCCTTCAGACGCGCAGGGCCTTCGGTATGGCTACACCTTC
CASSPSDAQGLRYGYTF
>TRBV5-4|-|-|TRBJ2-1
TGTGCCAGCAACCCAGGGGCTAGCGGCTCCTACAATGAGCAGTTCTTC
CASNPGASGSYNEQFF
>TRBV5-4|-|TRBD2|TRBJ2-2
TGTGCCAGCAGTTCAGGCGGGGGGACTACCACCGGGGAGCTGTTTTTT
CASSSGGGTTTGELFF
>TRBV5-1|-|-|TRBJ2-1
TGCGCCAGCAGCTTGGTGATAGCGTTTGAAAATGAGCAGTTCTTC
CASSLVIAFENEQFF
>TRBV7-2|-|TRBD1|TRBJ2-1
TGTGCCAGCAGCCCGGACAGGGGGCCGTACAATGAGCAGTTCTTC
CASSPDRGPYNEQFF
>TRBV28|-|TRBD1|TRBJ2-7
TGTGCCAGCAGAGAAACGGGGGACAGGGGGTCCGAGCAGTACTTC
CASRETGDRGSEQYF
>TRBV7-8|once|-|TRBJ1-6
TGTGCCAGCGGACCGGACATAAGCTCCTATAATTCACCCCTCCACTTT
CASGPDISSYNSPLHF
>TRBV15|-|TRBD2|TRBJ2-7
TGTGCCACCAGCTTTCGTAGCGGGATCTCCTACGAGCAGTACTTC
CATSFRSGISYEQYF
>TRBV6-5|-|-|TRBJ1-6
TGTGCCGCGCGCTATAATTCACCCCTCCACTTT
CAARYNSPLHF
>TRBV28|-|TRBD1|TRBJ1-2
TGTGCCAGCACAGACAGGGCGTGGTCTGGCTACACCTTC
CASTDRAWSGYTF
>TRBV24-1|-|TRBD2|TRBJ2-3
TGTGCCACCAGTGACTCGAGCGGGGGGGCCCCAGATACGCAGTATTTT
CATSDSSGGAPDTQYF
>TRBV2|-|TRBD2|TRBJ2-3
TGTGCCAGCACTCAGGATCCGAGACTAGCGGGGGGGCGTCAGTATTTT
CASTQDPRLAGGRQYF
>TRBV9|-|TRBD2|TRBJ2-2
TGTGCCAGCAGCTCCGGGACTACTAACACCGGGGAGCTGTTTTTT
CASSSGTTNTGELFF
>TRBV12-3/TRBV12-4|-|-|TRBJ1-1
TGTGCCAGCGGTGAGGAGAGACCTTTCTTT
CASGEERPFF
>TRBV11-2|-|-|TRBJ1-5
TGTGCCAGCAGCTTACATGGGGGGACCCAGCATTTT
CASSLHGGTQHF
>TRBV3-1/TRBV3-2|-|TRBD1|TRBJ1-2
TGTGCCAGCAGCCAAGGTTACAGGGGGATCTATGGCTACACCTTC
CASSQGYRGIYGYTF
>TRBV13|-|TRBD1|TRBJ2-7
TGTGCCAGCAGCTCCTCGGACAGGGGGCTTTACGAGCAGTACTTC
CASSSSDRGLYEQYF
>TRBV6-6|-|TRBD1|TRBJ1-5
TGTGCCAGCAGTCGACAGGGGGCGTATAGCAATCAGCCCCAGCATTTT
CASSRQGAYSNQPQHF
>TRBV12-3/TRBV12-4|-|-|TRBJ1-1
TGTGCCAGCAGTCGGTCCGTCGGCACTGAAGCTTTCTTT
CASSRSVGTEAFF
>TRBV19|-|TRBD1|TRBJ2-1
TGTGCCAGTAGGGCGGGGACAGGGGGCTACCATGAGCAGTTCTTC
CASRAGTGGYHEQFF
>TRBV4-1|-|-|TRBJ1-6
TGCGCCAGCAGCCCCCTTGGCCGGGGTTCACCCCTCCACTTT
CASSPLGRGSPLHF
>TRBV3-1/TRBV3-2|-|-|TRBJ1-4
TGTGCCAGCAGCCAAGATATCAGGGGTGGGAGTGAAAAACTGTTTTTT
CASSQDIRGGSEKLFF
>TRBV27|-|-|TRBJ2-6
TGTGCCAGCAGTGGGGCCTTAAGGGTTTCTGGGGCCAACGTCCTGACTTTC
CASSGALRVSGANVLTF
>TRBV3-1/TRBV3-2|-|-|TRBJ1-5
TGTGCCAGCAGCCCCGGAGCGGGCCAGCCCCAGCATTTT
CASSPGAGQPQHF
>TRBV3-1/TRBV3-2|-|TRBD2|TRBJ2-7
TGTGCCAGCAGCCAAGTACTGCTAGCGGGATCGGGCGAGCAGTACTTC
CASSQVLLAGSGEQYF
>TRBV19|-|TRBD1|TRBJ1-5
TGTGCCAGTACCGCGGGACAGGGGGTAGGTTATAGCAATCAGCCCCAGCATTTT
CASTAGQGVGYSNQPQHF
>TRBV19|-|-|TRBJ1-3
TGTGCCAGTAGTACAGGCTACTCTGGAAACACCATATATTTT
CASSTGYSGNTIYF
>TRBV5-1|-|-|TRBJ2-2
TGCGCCAGCAGCTTGGCCGGGGACACCGGGGAGCTGTTTTTT
CASSLAGDTGELFF
>TRBV5-4|-|TRBD1|TRBJ2-7
TGTGCCAGCAGCTCGGGACAGGGGGACCACGAGCAGTACTTC
CASSSGQGDHEQYF
>TRBV5-6|-|TRBD2|TRBJ2-7
TGTGCCAGCAGCTCTATTAGCGGGGGAGCCCTCGAGCAGTACTTC
CASSSISGGALEQYF
>TRBV5-1|-|-|TRBJ1-4
TGCGCCAGCAGCCTCGGACTGGATAATGAAAAACTGTTTTTT
CASSLGLDNEKLFF
>TRBV5-1|once|TRBD2|TRBJ2-3
TGCGCCAGCAGCTCTAGCGGGAGGGCCAGTGGTTCAGATACGCAGTATTTT
CASSSSGRASGSDTQYF
>TRBV5-1|-|TRBD1|TRBJ2-2
TGCGCCAGCAGCGCCGACAGGGGGGTTGGCGGGGAGCTGTTTTTT
CASSADRGVGGELFF
>TRBV12-3/TRBV12-4|-|-|TRBJ2-3
TGTGCCAGCAAGCCCCGGGTTTACGATACGCAGTATTTT
CASKPRVYDTQYF
>TRBV5-1|once|-|TRBJ2-3
TGCGCCAGCAGCAAGCTGACAGGTCCCGCCACAGATACGCAGTATTTT
CASSKLTGPATDTQYF
>TRBV5-1|once|TRBD1|TRBJ1-1
TGCGCCAGCAGCGTCGGACAGGGGGCGAGCACTGAAGCTTTCTTT
CASSVGQGASTEAFF
>TRBV7-8|-|TRBD1|TRBJ2-5
TGTGCCAGCAGCCGCCGAGGGGGCTTCGGAGAGACCCAGTACTTC
CASSRRGGFGETQYF
>TRBV18|-|TRBD1|TRBJ1-2
TGTGCCAGCTCACCTACACCGGGGACAGCCCACGCTAACTATGGCTACACCTTC
CASSPTPGTAHANYGYTF